The sample holds a few counts of the clone carrying this T cell receptor (beta chain). Its antigen is not identified. This sample was taken from a study of T-cell memory formation after mild COVID-19. J gave up 8 bases and V 5 bases, and 5 bases lay outside the gene matches. The CDR3 totals 13 residues. Germline CDR1 reads MNHEY; CDR2 reads SVGAGI. Broader study findings: Shrinking CD4+ clones resided mostly in CM and EM, and CD8+ ones in EMRA.

A 5'RACE reaction primed in the constant segment made cDNA libraries of TCR alpha and TCR beta, and these carried sample barcodes and UMIs. MiXCR, applied by TCRdb to the 5' RACE reads, yields one record per CDR3 protein. Of some 300,000 distinct CDR3 sequences listed, approximately 20% are singletons. V and J are TRBV6-5 and TRBJ1-2; the match to TRBD1 covers 10 bases. The source is a man younger than 30 who had mild COVID-19 (a few samples of this study predate the infection). Cell type and time point are not known. The specimen was PBMCs or a T cell subset sorted from them (not recorded which). The CDR3 nucleotides read TGTGCCAGCAGTCCGACAGGGGGCTACGGCTACACCTTC. It encodes CASSPTGGYGYTF.